One sample yielded the 31 T cell receptor beta chains listed below, sequenced in a study of shared clonotypes between healthy human individuals. Some clones are missing from TCRdb's copy, which holds only in-frame ones; the method was immunoSEQ multiplex PCR. Altogether 2 million to 2.5 million clones are present, approximately 95% being singletons, with the ten largest covering about 0.39%. Material for sequencing was naive CD4+ T cells from PBMCs. Subset here: CD45RA+ positively selected. Every receptor here comes from a man aged 18-30 years in good health. Some clones in this sample may be carry-over from other donors' samples.

The chain combines TRBV25-1 with TRBJ2-1, with D perhaps matching TRBD1 or TRBD2 (6 bases each). The CDR3 covers 16 residues. Germline V gene lookup returns CDR1 MGHDK and CDR2 SYGVNS. V was trimmed by 1 base and J by 0 bases, leaving 10 bases between them. The CDR3 sequence is CASSESGASSYNEQFF. For the CDR3, the DNA is TGTGCCAGCAGTGAATCGGGGGCCAGCTCCTACAATGAGCAGTTCTTC.

A note on this clone: The sample contains more than one DNA sequence encoding this CDR3. The V and J genes are TRBV7-3 and TRBJ1-1, with 8 bases matching TRBD1. The CDR3 length is 14 residues. Unmatched junction bases numbered 6, after V lost 5 bases and J lost 4 bases. In germline, CDR1 is SGHTA, CDR2 FQGTGA. The CDR3 DNA reads as TGTGCCAGCAGCCCCGGACAGGGAAGCACTGAAGCTTTCTTT. Amino acid sequence: CASSPGQGSTEAFF.

CDR3 nucleotides: TGTGCCAGCAGGAGGGGCGGAGGGCGGTTAAACGAGCAGTACTTC. This gives the protein CASRRGGGRLNEQYF. The chain recombines TRBV11-3 with TRBJ2-7; perhaps TRBD2 as D (6 bases). Germline loops: CDR1 SGHNT, CDR2 YENEEA. V dropped 6 bases and J dropped 5 bases, with 20 bases sitting between them. There are 15 residues in the CDR3.

V and J are TRBV7-9 and TRBJ2-2; perhaps TRBD1 as D (5 bases). This CDR3 is 16 amino acids long. Germline CDR1 SEHNR, CDR2 FQNEAQ (reference sequence). V shed 6 bases and J shed 1 base, with 15 bases lying between them. The CDR3 is CASRPRRRGNTGELFF. The CDR3 nucleotides read TGTGCCAGCAGACCCCGGAGAAGGGGGAACACCGGGGAGCTGTTTTTT.

This clone has only one observation. The chain employs TRBV28 and TRBJ2-5, with TRBD1 as a possible D gene (6 bases). Trimming left V 3 bases short and J 5 bases short, with 16 bases between. The CDR3 has 15 residues. The germline gives CDR1 MDHEN, CDR2 SYDVKM. CDR3 sequence: CASSLRQGTMETQYF. The DNA for the CDR3 is TGTGCCAGCAGTTTGAGGCAGGGGACGATGGAGACCCAGTACTTC.

V usage is TRBV9 and J usage is TRBJ2-7; no clear D. This CDR3 spans 15 amino acids. Trimming stripped 0 bases from V and 0 bases from J, with 10 bases between. Germline CDR1 SGDLS, CDR2 YYNGEE. CDR3 residues: CASSVDPVSSYEQYF. CDR3 coding DNA: TGTGCCAGCAGCGTAGACCCAGTTAGCTCCTACGAGCAGTACTTC.

The chain links TRBV28 to TRBJ2-7, with D perhaps matching TRBD1 or TRBD2 (5 bases each). The CDR3 runs 13 residues. V was cut by 6 bases and J by 3 bases, with 12 bases left in between. CDR1 and CDR2 (germline): MDHEN, SYDVKM. CDR3 in amino acids: CASSTGPIYEQYF. In nucleotides, the CDR3 is TGTGCCAGCAGCACGGGGCCGATCTACGAGCAGTACTTC.

The CDR3 DNA reads as TGTGCCAGCAGTGAGGGACAGGGAAGCTTGCGTCGTGGCTACACCTTC. Protein sequence: CASSEGQGSLRRGYTF. J is TRBJ1-2 and V is TRBV6-1; 9 bases agree with TRBD1. The CDR3 is made up of 16 amino acids. Trimming removed 3 bases from V and 7 bases from J; junction bases left unmatched: 12. CDR1 is MNHNS and CDR2 is SASEGT in the germline V gene.

The V and J genes are TRBV5-4 and TRBJ1-1; no clear D. The CDR3 contains 12 residues. The V gene lost 4 bases and the J gene lost 4 bases, with 8 bases spanning the gap. The germline V gene has CDR1 SGHNT and CDR2 YYREEE (reference sequence). CDR3 amino acids: CASSIAGTEAFF. CDR3 sequence (DNA): TGTGCCAGCAGCATCGCGGGCACTGAAGCTTTCTTT.

In this sample, this clone turned up once. The rearrangement links TRBV6-5 to TRBJ1-1, with D unclear. The V end was cut by 0 bases, the J end by 3 bases, with 14 bases between. The germline gives CDR1 MNHEY, CDR2 SVGAGI. This CDR3 has 16 residues. The CDR3 loop reads CASSYSNLVWDTEAFF. The CDR3, as DNA: TGTGCCAGCAGTTACTCGAATTTAGTTTGGGACACTGAAGCTTTCTTT.

This chain connects TRBV28 to TRBJ2-2, with D uncertain. V lost 1 base, J lost 0 bases, and 15 bases lay in between. Germline CDR1 MDHEN, CDR2 SYDVKM. The CDR3 is 18 residues long. CDR3 nucleotide sequence: TGTGCCAGCAGTTTATACTCCTTAGGCAGACCGAACACCGGGGAGCTGTTTTTT. It translates to CASSLYSLGRPNTGELFF.

In its sample, this clone was seen once. This chain links TRBV6-1 with TRBJ2-5; possibly TRBD1 for D (6 bases). V lost 5 bases and J lost 5, with 12 bases in between. The germline V gene has CDR1 MNHNS and CDR2 SASEGT. The CDR3 extends over 13 amino acids. The CDR3 sequence: CASSPGVLETQYF. In nucleotides, the CDR3 is TGTGCCAGCAGTCCAGGGGTTTTGGAGACCCAGTACTTC.

The chain uses TRBV7-8 and TRBJ2-7, with D possibly being TRBD2 (6 bases). CDR3 size: 15 residues. Germline lookup yields CDR1 SGHVS and CDR2 FQNEAQ. V lost 1 base, J lost 4 bases, and 14 bases lay in between. The CDR3 protein is CASSLDAGRGYEQYF. CDR3 sequence (DNA): TGTGCCAGCAGCTTAGATGCGGGGCGGGGATACGAGCAGTACTTC.

The chain recombines TRBV11-2 with TRBJ2-1, with D possibly matching TRBD1 (5 bases). V was clipped by 2 bases and J by 0 bases, with 8 bases between them. This CDR3 is 15 amino acids long. The V gene's germline CDR1 is SGHAT and CDR2 FQNNGV. Here the CDR3 reads CASSLLRVSYNEQFF. In DNA form, the CDR3 reads TGTGCCAGCAGCTTACTCAGGGTCTCCTACAATGAGCAGTTCTTC.

For the CDR3, the DNA is TGTGCCAGCAAAGTATCGACAGGGCGTCATTGGCAGTTCTTC. This codes for CASKVSTGRHWQFF. The chain is built from TRBV5-6 and TRBJ2-1; TRBD1 matches 7 bases. Germline V gene data show CDR1 as SGHDT and CDR2 as YYEEEE. This CDR3 comprises 14 residues. Germline trimming cut 6 bases from V and 12 bases from J; bases unmatched to any gene: 15.

The V call is TRBV2, the J call TRBJ1-1; TRBD1 agrees at 7 bases. V lost 6 bases and J lost 1; bases outside the gene matches: 5. Germline loops: CDR1 SNHLY, CDR2 FYNNEI. The CDR3 extends over 14 amino acids. This CDR3 reads CASSANRGNTEAFF. DNA of the CDR3: TGTGCCAGCAGCGCCAACAGGGGGAACACTGAAGCTTTCTTT.

This chain joins TRBV28 and TRBJ1-2; D remains unclear. V lost 2 bases, J lost 3 bases, and 16 bases lay in between. Germline V gene lookup returns CDR1 MDHEN and CDR2 SYDVKM. There are 16 residues in the CDR3. The CDR3 loop is CASSLIQHLPYYGYTF. The CDR3 DNA is TGTGCCAGCAGTTTAATCCAGCACCTCCCGTACTATGGCTACACCTTC.

This chain joins TRBV19 and TRBJ1-2; possible D gene TRBD1, 5 bases. The CDR3 is 13 residues long. The germline V and J ends were trimmed by 3 bases and 8 bases, with 13 bases remaining between them. Germline lookup yields CDR1 LNHDA and CDR2 SQIVND (reference sequence). CDR3 nucleotides: TGTGCCAGTAGTATCCGGGACGTGAGGGGCTACACCTTC. It encodes CASSIRDVRGYTF.

The chain joins TRBV27 to TRBJ2-3; a weak D match, TRBD2 (5 bases). V gave up 3 bases and J gave up 3 bases, with 16 bases separating them. The CDR3 has 16 residues. Germline values: CDR1 MNHEY, CDR2 SMNVEV (reference sequence). The CDR3, as DNA: TGTGCCAGCAGTTTGGTGCCCGGGGTTTTTACAGATACGCAGTATTTT. Translating it yields CASSLVPGVFTDTQYF.

In its sample, this clone was seen once. The rearrangement joins TRBV5-5 to TRBJ1-5; TRBD1 aligns across 7 bases. J lost 1 base, V lost 0 bases, and 7 bases had no gene match. The CDR3 consists of 17 residues. Germline CDR1 and CDR2: SGHKS and YYEKEE (reference sequence). The CDR3 nucleotides read TGTGCCAGCAGCTTGGGTACAGGGGATCCCAGCAATCAGCCCCAGCATTTT. This gives the protein CASSLGTGDPSNQPQHF.

This clone was detected ten times or more. This chain connects TRBV4-1 to TRBJ2-3; TRBD2 agrees at 9 bases. The CDR3 runs 15 residues. Germline V gene sequence: CDR1 MGHRA, CDR2 YSYEKL. The CDR3 spells CASGPKREVADTQYF. CDR3 DNA: TGCGCTTCCGGGCCAAAGCGGGAGGTGGCGGATACGCAGTATTTT.

The chain employs TRBV6-5 and TRBJ2-2; D perhaps matches TRBD2 (6 bases). The CDR3 totals 14 residues. CDR1 and CDR2 from the germline V gene are MNHEY and SVGAGI. Trimming pared 2 bases from V and 6 bases from J, leaving 10 bases between. For the CDR3, the DNA is TGTGCCAGCAGTTACACCGGCGGGGCCGGGGAGCTGTTTTTT. Translation: CASSYTGGAGELFF.

The genes are TRBV5-1 and TRBJ2-2, with 7 bases aligning to TRBD2. The germline CDR1 and CDR2 sequences are SGHRS and YFSETQ. V lost 3 bases and J lost 3; bases outside the gene matches: 2. The CDR3 has 14 amino acids. CDR3 DNA: TGCGCCAGCAGCTATCTAGCGGACACCGGGGAGCTGTTTTTT. Residues: CASSYLADTGELFF.

V is TRBV7-8 and J is TRBJ2-2; D remains unclear. This CDR3 has 17 amino acids. CDR1 is SGHVS, CDR2 FQNEAQ, per germline. Deletions cut 7 bases from V and 6 bases from J, with 24 bases between. In DNA, the CDR3 is TGTGCCAGCATCTCACATCGACCAGTCGGCAACCCCGGGGAGCTGTTTTTT. Its protein product is CASISHRPVGNPGELFF.

As regards this clone: The identical CDR3 is also encoded by other nucleotide sequences in the sample. The CDR3 DNA sequence: TGCGCCAGCAGCTTGGCCGGACAGGGTGGAGAAAAACTGTTTTTT. It codes for CASSLAGQGGEKLFF. J is TRBJ1-4 and V is TRBV5-1, with 8 bases fitting TRBD1. V trimming: 0 bases; J trimming: 8 bases; junction bases outside the gene matches: 6. From germline, CDR1 is SGHRS and CDR2 YFSETQ. The CDR3 has 15 residues.

The genes are TRBV7-8 and TRBJ1-5; D uncertain. Germline V gene sequence: CDR1 SGHVS, CDR2 FQNEAQ. This CDR3 is 13 amino acids long. The germline V and J ends were trimmed by 1 base and 6 bases, with 7 bases remaining between them. For the CDR3, the DNA is TGTGCCAGCAGCTTAGTAGTTGGTCAGCCCCAGCATTTT. Its translation: CASSLVVGQPQHF.

The genes are TRBV11-2 and TRBJ2-1, with 7 positions matching TRBD2. The CDR3 has 19 amino acids. Germline trimming cut 7 bases from V and 2 bases from J; bases unmatched to any gene: 20. CDR1 is SGHAT, CDR2 FQNNGV, per germline. The CDR3 loop reads CASNLERESHRRPYNEQFF. The CDR3 nucleotides read TGTGCCAGCAACCTTGAGCGGGAAAGCCATCGCAGGCCCTACAATGAGCAGTTCTTC.

About this clone itself: At the DNA level, this CDR3 is encoded by other sequences in the same sample as well. The chain is built from TRBV11-3 and TRBJ2-1; 11 bases align to TRBD2. Germline loops: CDR1 SGHNT, CDR2 YENEEA. With V trimmed by 0 bases and J by 3 bases, 1 base remained unmatched. The CDR3 extends over 16 amino acids. The CDR3 here is CASSLEGTSGYNEQFF. CDR3 in DNA: TGTGCCAGCAGCTTAGAAGGGACTAGCGGCTACAATGAGCAGTTCTTC.

The rearrangement joins TRBV19 to TRBJ2-3; a possible D gene is TRBD2 (5 bases). Deletions cut 3 bases from V and 4 bases from J, with 11 bases between. Germline CDR1 and CDR2: LNHDA and SQIVND (reference sequence). There are 14 residues in the CDR3. In DNA form, the CDR3 reads TGTGCCAGTAGTATCGGGGTAATTGCAGATACGCAGTATTTT. Translation gives CASSIGVIADTQYF.

This chain joins TRBV29-1 and TRBJ1-4; D remains ambiguous. The CDR3 is 14 amino acids. The V end lost 4 bases, the J end lost 2 bases, and 11 bases lay between the germline ends. Per the germline V gene, CDR1 is SQVTM and CDR2 is ANQGSEA. As DNA, the CDR3 is TGCAGCGTTGGTGGAGCGACGACTAATGAAAAACTGTTTTTT. This encodes CSVGGATTNEKLFF.

Comment on this clone: The same CDR3 arises from other DNA sequences in this sample as well. V gene TRBV5-1 combines with J gene TRBJ2-7; 7 nucleotides line up with TRBD1. The CDR3 runs to 13 residues. J gave up 5 bases and V 0 bases, and 2 bases lay outside the gene matches. Germline V gene lookup returns CDR1 SGHRS and CDR2 YFSETQ. CDR3 in DNA: TGCGCCAGCAGCTTGGGACAGGGTGACGAGCAGTACTTC. Translating it yields CASSLGQGDEQYF. Full variable domain (rest looked up from reference TRBV5-1 and TRBJ2-7): KAGVTQTPRYLIKTRGQQVTLSCSPISGHRSVSWYQQTPGQGLQFLFEYFSETQRNKGNFPGRFSGRQFSNSRSEMNVSTLELGDSALYLCASSLGQGDEQYFGPGTRLTVT.